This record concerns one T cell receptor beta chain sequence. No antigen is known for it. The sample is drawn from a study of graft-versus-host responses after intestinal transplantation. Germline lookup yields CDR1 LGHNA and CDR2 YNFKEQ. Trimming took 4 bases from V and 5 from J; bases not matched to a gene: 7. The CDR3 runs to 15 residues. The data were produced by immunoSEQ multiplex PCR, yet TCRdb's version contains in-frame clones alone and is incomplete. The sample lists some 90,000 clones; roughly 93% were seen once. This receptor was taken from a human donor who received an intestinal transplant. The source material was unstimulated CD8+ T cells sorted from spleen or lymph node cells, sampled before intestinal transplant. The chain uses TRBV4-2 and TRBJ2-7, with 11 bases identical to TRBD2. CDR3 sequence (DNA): TGTGCCAGCAGCCCCTCGCTAGCGGGGGGCAACGAGCAGTACTTC. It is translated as CASSPSLAGGNEQYF.